The 32 T cell receptor beta chains reported below all come from one sample, sequenced in a study of shared clonotypes between healthy human individuals. Terminally differentiated effector memory CD45RA+ cells were excluded by CCR7 positive selection of CD45RO-negative cells. Assay used: immunoSEQ multiplex PCR; TCRdb lists only in-frame clones, some missing. Counted here are millions of clones, more than 85% occurring once; the ten biggest clones make up roughly 1.8%. The material sequenced was naive CD8+ T cells from PBMCs. Receptor source: a young man in good health. Some clones in this sample may be carry-over from other donors' samples.

The chain employs TRBV5-6 and TRBJ2-1, with 7 bases aligning to TRBD2. Germline V gene sequence: CDR1 SGHDT, CDR2 YYEEEE. The junction had 5 bases not matched to a gene; V was cut back by 4 bases and J by 4 bases. The CDR3 has 14 amino acids. CDR3 amino acids: CASSGGTNYNEQFF. The CDR3 nucleotides read TGTGCCAGCAGCGGGGGGACTAATTACAATGAGCAGTTCTTC.

A single count supports this clone. This chain connects TRBV9 to TRBJ2-3, with 11 bases that match TRBD2. The ends lost 2 bases at V and 4 bases at J; junction bases unmatched: 9. CDR1 is SGDLS and CDR2 is YYNGEE in the germline V gene. The CDR3 has 17 residues. The CDR3: CASSVPGVAGGPDTQYF. CDR3 coding DNA: TGTGCCAGCAGCGTCCCCGGGGTAGCGGGAGGGCCAGATACGCAGTATTTT. Full variable domain (rest looked up from reference TRBV9 and TRBJ2-3): DSGVTQTPKHLITATGQRVTLRCSPRSGDLSVYWYQQSLDQGLQFLIQYYNGEERAKGNILERFSAQQFPDLHSELNLSSLELGDSALYFCASSVPGVAGGPDTQYFGPGTRLTVL.

V usage is TRBV6-6 and J usage is TRBJ2-5; 8 bases map to TRBD2. The V gene end was trimmed by 5 bases and the J gene end by 7 bases; junction bases not matched to a gene: 12. Germline CDR1 is MNHNY and CDR2 is SVGAGI (reference sequence). This CDR3 spans 15 amino acids. CDR3 amino acids: CASSQLAEGSWTQYF. The CDR3 DNA reads TGTGCCAGCAGTCAACTAGCGGAGGGGTCTTGGACCCAGTACTTC.

The chain is built from TRBV7-8 and TRBJ2-7; D remains unclear. There are 16 residues in the CDR3. Germline CDR1 SGHVS, CDR2 FQNEAQ. The V and J ends lost 3 bases and 2 bases respectively, with 17 bases between them. The CDR3 protein is CASSFLSGLTPYEQYF. CDR3 DNA sequence: TGTGCCAGCAGCTTTCTCTCCGGGCTAACCCCCTACGAGCAGTACTTC. The full variable domain, rest sourced from reference TRBV7-8 and TRBJ2-7, is GAGVSQSPRYKVAKRGQDVALRCDPISGHVSLFWYQQALGQGPEFLTYFQNEAQLDKSGLPSDRFFAERPEGSVSTLKIQRTQQEDSAVYLCASSFLSGLTPYEQYFGPGTRLTVT.

V gene TRBV4-3 combines with J gene TRBJ1-1; 10 bases line up with TRBD1. The V gene's germline CDR1 is LGHNA and CDR2 YSLEER. CDR3 length: 17 amino acids. Trimming removed 6 bases from V and 7 bases from J; junction bases left unmatched: 17. The CDR3 is CASRRSPGTGEESEAFF. The CDR3 bases are TGCGCCAGCAGACGAAGTCCCGGGACAGGGGAGGAGAGTGAAGCTTTCTTT.

The V and J genes are TRBV27 and TRBJ2-1, with no clear D. CDR1 is MNHEY, CDR2 SMNVEV, per germline (reference sequence). The CDR3 is 13 amino acids. With 3 bases removed from V and 8 bases from J, the gap between germline ends came to 11 bases. The CDR3 DNA is TGTGCCAGCAGTTTCATTTTTCAGCATGAGCAGTTCTTC. It specifies CASSFIFQHEQFF.

The chain employs TRBV28 and TRBJ2-7, with D perhaps TRBD1 (6 bases). Trimming removed 6 bases from V and 5 bases from J, with 17 bases in between. The CDR3 runs 14 residues. Germline CDR1 and CDR2: MDHEN and SYDVKM. This chain's CDR3 is CASSADRLRNEQYF. The CDR3 coding sequence is TGTGCCAGCAGCGCAGACAGGTTACGGAACGAGCAGTACTTC.

The chain employs TRBV28 and TRBJ1-4; 7 nucleotides align to TRBD1. The CDR3 is 14 residues long. Germline V gene lookup returns CDR1 MDHEN and CDR2 SYDVKM. The V and J ends lost 6 bases and 3 bases, in that order; junction bases with no gene match: 4. For the CDR3, the DNA is TGTGCCAGCAGATACAGGGGATCTAATGAAAAACTGTTTTTT. Its protein is CASRYRGSNEKLFF.

The chain joins TRBV27 to TRBJ1-2, with 7 bases fitting TRBD1. This CDR3 is built from 14 residues. Germline V gene data show CDR1 as MNHEY and CDR2 as SMNVEV (reference sequence). With V trimmed by 0 bases and J by 6 bases, 4 bases remained unmatched. The CDR3 DNA follows: TGTGCCAGCAGTTTATCAGGGACAGCGGATGGCTACACCTTC. It translates to CASSLSGTADGYTF.

The genes are TRBV28 and TRBJ2-7; the D gene is possibly TRBD2 (6 bases). The CDR3 runs to 16 residues. V was shortened by 6 bases and J by 1 base, with 19 bases between the two germline ends. Germline V gene lookup returns CDR1 MDHEN and CDR2 SYDVKM. As DNA, the CDR3 is TGTGCCAGCAGCCCCCCGGAGGGACGGGGATCCTACGAGCAGTACTTC. Protein sequence: CASSPPEGRGSYEQYF.

The chain employs TRBV21-1 and TRBJ2-5; the table's D call, TRBD1, has no DNA check behind it. TRBV21-1 is marked as a pseudogene. The CDR3 consists of 15 residues. The CDR3 nucleotides are TGTGCCAGCAGCAAACAGGAAGGGGAACAAGAGACCCAGTACTTC. Translating gives CASSKQEGEQETQYF.

This clone came up a few times. Other DNA sequences in the sample encode the same CDR3. The rearrangement links TRBV9 to TRBJ1-1; D is uncertain. The V and J ends lost 0 bases and 5 bases respectively, with 5 bases between them. Germline CDR1 is SGDLS and CDR2 is YYNGEE. This CDR3 contains 12 residues. The CDR3 here is CASSVAGTEAFF. The CDR3, as DNA: TGTGCCAGCAGCGTAGCGGGAACTGAAGCTTTCTTT.

In regard to this clone: Other DNA sequences in the same sample also yield this CDR3. The chain joins TRBV7-9 to TRBJ1-2, with D hard to call. The CDR3 covers 11 residues. V was trimmed by 5 bases and J by 8 bases, leaving 9 bases between them. Germline CDR1 and CDR2: SEHNR and FQNEAQ (reference sequence). The CDR3 DNA reads TGTGCCAGCAGCCTCGGTGGCGGCTACACCTTC. The encoded protein is CASSLGGGYTF.

The V gene is TRBV27, the J gene TRBJ2-2; D is uncertain. V was trimmed by 1 base and J by 2 bases, leaving 8 bases between them. The CDR3 spans 15 residues. Germline CDR1 reads MNHEY; CDR2 reads SMNVEV (reference sequence). CDR3 in amino acids: CASSLYLYNTGELFF. CDR3 DNA: TGTGCCAGCAGTTTATACTTGTATAACACCGGGGAGCTGTTTTTT.

The V call is TRBV29-1, the J call TRBJ2-1; no definite D call. The CDR3 covers 14 residues. The V gene lost 3 bases and the J gene lost 2 bases, with 11 bases spanning the gap. Germline CDR1 is SQVTM and CDR2 is ANQGSEA. The CDR3 DNA sequence: TGCAGCGTTGAGCCCCCGGGCCCCTACAATGAGCAGTTCTTC. Its protein product is CSVEPPGPYNEQFF.

The chain uses TRBV11-2 and TRBJ1-3; no firm D call. CDR3 size: 15 residues. Germline CDR1 is SGHAT and CDR2 is FQNNGV. V lost 1 base and J lost 1, with 8 bases in between. CDR3 residues: CASSLASGSGNTIYF. The CDR3 DNA is TGTGCCAGCAGCTTAGCTTCCGGGTCTGGAAACACCATATATTTT. Looking up the rest from reference TRBV11-2 and TRBJ1-3 gives the full variable domain: EAGVAQSPRYKIIEKRQSVAFWCNPISGHATLYWYQQILGQGPKLLIQFQNNGVVDDSQLPKDRFSAERLKGVDSTLKIQPAKLEDSAVYLCASSLASGSGNTIYFGEGSWLTVV.

The gene calls are TRBV4-1 and TRBJ1-4; the D gene is possibly TRBD1 (5 bases). CDR1 and CDR2 (germline): MGHRA, YSYEKL. Trimming cost V 0 bases and J 7 bases, with 9 bases left between them. This CDR3 has 14 residues. The CDR3 nucleotides read TGCGCCAGCAGCCAAGAGGGGCAAGGTGAAAAACTGTTTTTT. Translated: CASSQEGQGEKLFF.

J is TRBJ2-1 and V is TRBV6-6; 10 nucleotides align to TRBD2. This CDR3 region has 15 residues. Germline-derived CDR1 and CDR2 are MNHNY and SVGAGI (reference sequence). The ends lost 5 bases at V and 2 bases at J; junction bases unmatched: 3. The CDR3 loop reads CASSDGTSAYNEQFF. The CDR3 nucleotides are TGTGCCAGCAGTGATGGGACTAGCGCCTACAATGAGCAGTTCTTC.

The J gene is TRBJ2-3, the V gene TRBV19, with 9 nucleotides matching TRBD2. From germline, CDR1 is LNHDA and CDR2 SQIVND (reference sequence). V gave up 3 bases and J gave up 0 bases; unmatched junction bases: 10. This CDR3 contains 18 residues. The CDR3 loop reads CASSIRLAGPTSTDTQYF. The CDR3 nucleotides are TGTGCCAGTAGTATTCGGCTAGCGGGACCCACTAGCACAGATACGCAGTATTTT.

The chain carries TRBV27 and TRBJ2-7, with 7 positions matching TRBD2. Germline V gives CDR1 MNHEY, CDR2 SMNVEV (reference sequence). The CDR3 has 15 residues. V lost 6 bases and J lost 0; bases outside the gene matches: 8. CDR3: CASSWGAGPSYEQYF. The CDR3 nucleotides are TGTGCCAGCAGCTGGGGAGCGGGGCCCTCCTACGAGCAGTACTTC.

The J gene is TRBJ2-7, the V gene TRBV5-6; 9 bases map to TRBD1. With V trimmed by 2 bases and J by 4 bases, 7 bases remained unmatched. CDR1 is SGHDT and CDR2 is YYEEEE in the germline V gene. The CDR3 has 15 residues. The CDR3 is CASSFGTGTIYEQYF. The CDR3 DNA reads as TGTGCCAGCAGCTTTGGGACAGGGACTATATACGAGCAGTACTTC.

The chain employs TRBV7-9 and TRBJ2-3; D unresolved. The germline CDR1 and CDR2 sequences are SEHNR and FQNEAQ (reference sequence). CDR3 length equals 15 residues. V was pared by 3 bases and J by 6 bases, with 16 bases between. CDR3 protein: CASSLTLLAADTQYF. The CDR3 DNA reads as TGTGCCAGCAGCTTGACCCTTCTGGCGGCTGATACGCAGTATTTT. Using reference TRBV7-9 and TRBJ2-3 for the parts outside the CDR3, the full variable domain is DTGVSQNPRHKITKRGQNVTFRCDPISEHNRLYWYRQTLGQGPEFLTYFQNEAQLEKSRLLSDRFSAERPKGSFSTLEIQRTEQGDSAMYLCASSLTLLAADTQYFGPGTRLTVL.

The V and J genes are TRBV6-6 and TRBJ1-2; unclear D gene. Germline CDR1 and CDR2: MNHNY and SVGAGI (reference sequence). Trimming removed 0 bases at V and 1 base at J, with 6 bases between. CDR3 size: 14 residues. The CDR3 protein is CASSYSGFNYGYTF. In DNA, the CDR3 is TGTGCCAGCAGTTACTCCGGCTTTAACTATGGCTACACCTTC.

This rearrangement joins TRBV27 to TRBJ1-5; 7 bases fit TRBD1. The CDR3 is made up of 14 amino acids. CDR1 and CDR2 from the germline V gene are MNHEY and SMNVEV (reference sequence). Trimming at V came to 6 bases and at J to 1 base, leaving 3 bases not matched to a gene. The CDR3 spells CASRDRRSNQPQHF. The CDR3 nucleotides read TGTGCCAGCAGGGACAGGCGAAGCAATCAGCCCCAGCATTTT.

V gene TRBV4-3 combines with J gene TRBJ2-7, with 9 bases identical to TRBD2. V shed 0 bases, J shed 6 bases, and the junction held 9 bases outside the gene matches. The CDR3 runs to 16 residues. Germline assignment: CDR1 LGHNA and CDR2 YSLEER. This CDR3 reads CASSQDGAGGFSEQYF. The CDR3 nucleotides read TGCGCCAGCAGCCAAGATGGGGCGGGGGGGTTTAGCGAGCAGTACTTC.

The chain combines TRBV30 with TRBJ2-7; a possible D gene is TRBD1 (5 bases). This CDR3 has 15 amino acids. Trimming removed 5 bases at V and 6 bases at J, with 23 bases between. Germline V gives CDR1 GTSNPN, CDR2 SVGIG (reference sequence). The CDR3: CAWELLTESGREQYF. CDR3 in DNA: TGTGCCTGGGAACTTCTGACAGAAAGTGGTCGCGAGCAGTACTTC.

The J gene is TRBJ2-7, the V gene TRBV19; D gene uncertain. Germline CDR1 and CDR2: LNHDA and SQIVND (reference sequence). Between the trimmed V and J ends, which lost 2 bases and 6 bases, there was a span of 8 bases. The CDR3 has 12 amino acids. The CDR3 coding sequence is TGTGCCAGTAGTATACTACCGGGCGAGCAGTACTTC. Translating it yields CASSILPGEQYF.

V is TRBV11-2 and J is TRBJ2-7, with D maybe TRBD1 (6 bases). Germline V gene sequence: CDR1 SGHAT, CDR2 FQNNGV. Trimming removed 4 bases at V and 1 base at J, with 26 bases between. The CDR3 has 19 amino acids. CDR3 residues: CASSSRGWARDTVSYEQYF. CDR3 DNA sequence: TGTGCCAGCAGCTCACGGGGTTGGGCCCGGGACACCGTGTCCTACGAGCAGTACTTC. Drawing the rest from reference TRBV11-2 and TRBJ2-7, the complete variable domain is EAGVAQSPRYKIIEKRQSVAFWCNPISGHATLYWYQQILGQGPKLLIQFQNNGVVDDSQLPKDRFSAERLKGVDSTLKIQPAKLEDSAVYLCASSSRGWARDTVSYEQYFGPGTRLTVT.

The rearrangement joins TRBV7-6 to TRBJ2-2, with a tentative D call TRBD2 (7 bases). The CDR3 has 15 amino acids. Germline-derived CDR1 and CDR2 are SGHVS and FNYEAQ. Deletions cut 10 bases from V and 4 bases from J, with 19 bases between. CDR3 in DNA: TGTGCCATCCGCAGCGGGACACGCGTCACCGGGGAGCTGTTTTTT. Amino acids: CAIRSGTRVTGELFF. Using reference TRBV7-6 and TRBJ2-2 for the parts outside the CDR3, the full variable domain is GAGVSQSPRYKVTKRGQDVALRCDPISGHVSLYWYRQALGQGPEFLTYFNYEAQQDKSGLPNDRFSAERPEGSISTLTIQRTEQRDSAMYRCAIRSGTRVTGELFFGEGSRLTVL.

The chain carries TRBV7-9 and TRBJ1-1; tentatively, D is TRBD1 (5 bases). The CDR3 extends over 13 amino acids. V was shortened by 10 bases and J by 0 bases, with 12 bases between the two germline ends. CDR1 SEHNR and CDR2 FQNEAQ come from the germline V gene (reference sequence). CDR3 loop: CATGGTMNTEAFF. As DNA, the CDR3 is TGTGCCACCGGCGGGACCATGAACACTGAAGCTTTCTTT.

The rearrangement joins TRBV30 to TRBJ1-3; a possible D gene is TRBD1 (5 bases). The CDR3 length is 16 residues. V dropped 3 bases and J dropped 2 bases, with 17 bases sitting between them. Germline V gene lookup returns CDR1 GTSNPN and CDR2 SVGIG (reference sequence). The DNA for the CDR3 is TGTGCCTGGAGGTTCATTGGGGGAATAGCTGGAAACACCATATATTTT. It yields the protein CAWRFIGGIAGNTIYF.

V usage is TRBV5-4 and J usage is TRBJ2-3; 7 nucleotides agree with TRBD2. CDR1 and CDR2 (germline): SGHNT, YYREEE (reference sequence). The CDR3 consists of 15 residues. The junction had 7 bases not matched to a gene; V was cut back by 1 base and J by 5 bases. CDR3 in amino acids: CASSLTGLAGDTQYF. CDR3 DNA: TGTGCCAGCAGCTTGACAGGTTTAGCGGGAGATACGCAGTATTTT.